This TCR beta chain came from a study of blood T cell repertoires in COVID-19. Study summary: PBMCs, B-cell-depleted T cells, or T cells provided the cDNA or gDNA that made up the material.

V was clipped by 0 bases and J by 10 bases, with 21 bases between them. The germline gives CDR1 SGHDN, CDR2 FVKESK. The CDR3 covers 16 residues. The protocol was immunoSEQ multiplex PCR, while the TCRdb copy is restricted to in-frame clones and leaves out a portion. This sample has some 41,000 clones, with about 88% found just once. The TCR sequence derives from a man aged 55 to 70 with active COVID-19. The chain couples TRBV14 to TRBJ2-5, with a possible D match to TRBD2 (6 bases). Sequencing input: peripheral blood. CDR3 DNA sequence: TGTGCCAGCAGCCAAGAGGTCGGTGGAGGGGCCGCCATCCAGTACTTC. It codes for CASSQEVGGGAAIQYF.